These 21 T cell receptor beta chains came from one sample sequenced in a study of T cells of healthy individuals. MiXCR, run by TCRdb on the 5' RACE reads, gives a single entry per CDR3 protein. The sample includes more than 60,000 distinct CDR3 sequences, around 15% seen only once; the top ten take approximately 4.6%. The receptors originated from a human donor in good health.

This clonotype was counted a few times. This chain links TRBV25-1 with TRBJ2-7, with D possibly being TRBD1 (5 bases). The germline gives CDR1 MGHDK, CDR2 SYGVNS. This CDR3 has 13 residues. V lost 3 bases and J 3 bases, leaving 9 bases between the germline ends. The CDR3 here is CASSDPDSYEQYF. The CDR3 DNA reads TGTGCCAGCAGTGACCCTGACAGCTACGAGCAGTACTTC.

This clonotype has a count of ten or more. The chain links TRBV4-1 to TRBJ2-1; 9 bases are a match to TRBD1. Germline values: CDR1 MGHRA, CDR2 YSYEKL. The CDR3 spans 17 residues. V lost 0 bases and J lost 3; bases outside the gene matches: 6. CDR3: CASSQDVPGQGYNEQFF. CDR3 nucleotide sequence: TGCGCCAGCAGCCAAGACGTACCGGGACAGGGCTACAATGAGCAGTTCTTC.

The CDR3 spells CASSSNREGLSNSPLHF. The CDR3 DNA reads TGTGCCAGCAGCTCGAACAGGGAAGGACTCTCCAATTCACCCCTCCACTTT. This chain uses TRBV7-9 with TRBJ1-6; D is perhaps TRBD1 (6 bases). CDR1 SEHNR and CDR2 FQNEAQ come from the germline V gene (reference sequence). Trimming took off 4 bases at V and 7 bases at J, with 20 bases between the two ends. The CDR3 covers 17 residues.

This clonotype has only a few counts. The rearrangement uses TRBV28 and TRBJ2-7, with D unresolved. V dropped 4 bases and J dropped 0 bases, with 13 bases sitting between them. The V gene's germline CDR1 is MDHEN and CDR2 SYDVKM. The CDR3 is made up of 15 amino acids. CDR3 bases: TGTGCCAGCAGTTCAGAGCCCGACTCCTCCTACGAGCAGTACTTC. Translating gives CASSSEPDSSYEQYF.

This clonotype was seen ten or more times. The rearrangement links TRBV3-1 to TRBJ2-1; 9 nucleotides align to TRBD1. Germline V gene data show CDR1 as LGHDT and CDR2 as YNNKEL (reference sequence). Trimming took 2 bases from V and 8 from J; bases not matched to a gene: 4. There are 14 residues in the CDR3. CDR3 bases: TGTGCCAGCAGCCAAACAGGGGGCACGGATGAGCAGTTCTTC. Residues: CASSQTGGTDEQFF.

The table lists this clonotype with a few counts. This chain links TRBV4-3 with TRBJ2-1; 9 bases fit TRBD2. Germline assignment: CDR1 LGHNA and CDR2 YSLEER. The CDR3 has 16 amino acids. After removal of 0 bases from V and 6 bases from J, the junction contained 6 bases not matched to a gene. The CDR3 loop reads CASSQDPRLAANEQFF. The CDR3 DNA reads as TGCGCCAGCAGCCAAGACCCTCGACTAGCGGCCAATGAGCAGTTCTTC.

This clonotype has only one observation. A much larger clonotype is one base distant, so this may be a read error. The chain links TRBV18 to TRBJ1-1; D might be TRBD1 (5 bases). In germline, CDR1 is KGHSH, CDR2 LQKENI. The ends were cut back, 3 bases at V and 11 bases at J, with 16 bases in the middle. This CDR3 region has 13 residues. The CDR3 coding sequence is TGTGCCAGCTCACCCGTGACAGTCGGCGAGGCTTTCTTT. Encoded protein: CASSPVTVGEAFF. The variable domain in full, with the rest retrieved from reference TRBV18 and TRBJ1-1, is NAGVMQNPRHLVRRRGQEARLRCSPMKGHSHVYWYRQLPEEGLKFMVYLQKENIIDESGMPKERFSAEFPKEGPSILRIQQVVRGDSAAYFCASSPVTVGEAFFGQGTRLTVV.

The table lists this clonotype with a count of one. The chain recombines TRBV12-3 or TRBV12-4 with TRBJ1-4; TRBD1 matches 7 bases. The CDR3 contains 15 residues. J lost 5 bases, V lost 4 bases, and 7 bases had no gene match. The chain's CDR3 is CASSSPGTANEKLFF. The CDR3 DNA follows: TGTGCCAGCAGTTCCCCCGGGACAGCAAATGAAAAACTGTTTTTT.

This clonotype was recorded at least ten times. This chain connects TRBV25-1 to TRBJ1-5, with D perhaps TRBD1 (5 bases). From germline, CDR1 is MGHDK and CDR2 SYGVNS. V was pared by 6 bases and J by 8 bases, with 14 bases between. There are 13 residues in the CDR3. Here the CDR3 reads CASSTPEGKPQHF. The CDR3 coding sequence is TGTGCCAGCAGCACCCCCGAGGGGAAGCCCCAGCATTTT.

Many counts were recorded for this clonotype. The chain joins TRBV5-1 to TRBJ2-2; D is possibly TRBD1 or TRBD2 (5 bases each). The V end was cut by 5 bases, the J end by 2 bases, with 16 bases between. Per the germline V gene, CDR1 is SGHRS and CDR2 is YFSETQ. The CDR3 runs to 16 residues. CDR3 loop: CASRTTGTRNTGELFF. The CDR3 DNA follows: TGCGCCAGCAGGACGACCGGGACCAGAAACACCGGGGAGCTGTTTTTT.

Many counts were recorded for this clonotype. The chain uses TRBV12-3 or TRBV12-4 and TRBJ1-1; possibly TRBD1 for D (6 bases). Trimming took off 3 bases at V and 4 bases at J, with 12 bases between the two ends. There are 14 residues in the CDR3. The CDR3 sequence is CASSFAGEGTEAFF. CDR3 sequence (DNA): TGTGCCAGCAGTTTTGCAGGGGAAGGCACTGAAGCTTTCTTT.

This chain connects TRBV6-5 to TRBJ2-5; 7 bases are a match to TRBD2. CDR1 is MNHEY and CDR2 is SVGAGI in the germline V gene. CDR3 length: 14 residues. Trimming cost V 0 bases and J 2 bases; bases outside gene matches: 0. The CDR3 DNA is TGTGCCAGCAGTTACTCGGGAGGGCAAGAGACCCAGTACTTC. Amino acids: CASSYSGGQETQYF.

This clonotype was observed many times. V gene TRBV20-1 combines with J gene TRBJ1-5; 7 bases line up with TRBD1. The ends lost 5 bases at V and 4 bases at J; junction bases unmatched: 11. Germline assignment: CDR1 DFQATT and CDR2 SNEGSKA (reference sequence). The CDR3 loop spans 15 amino acids. CDR3 sequence: CSASQTGPVNQPQHF. The CDR3 DNA follows: TGCAGTGCTTCTCAGACAGGGCCCGTAAATCAGCCCCAGCATTTT.

This clonotype appeared a few times. This chain links TRBV12-3 or TRBV12-4 with TRBJ2-1; 15 bases align to TRBD2. V shed 6 bases, J shed 9 bases, and the junction held 9 bases outside the gene matches. The CDR3 is made up of 16 amino acids. The CDR3 sequence: CASRAGLAGGPSEQFF. The CDR3 DNA reads TGTGCCAGCAGAGCTGGACTAGCGGGAGGGCCTAGTGAGCAGTTCTTC.

At least ten counts were recorded for this clonotype. The J gene is TRBJ1-4, the V gene TRBV29-1; a weak D match, TRBD1 (5 bases). The length of the CDR3 is 14 residues. CDR1 and CDR2 (germline): SQVTM, ANQGSEA. V was shortened by 7 bases and J by 7 bases, with 19 bases between the two germline ends. The CDR3 sequence is CSAATGGSGEKLFF. CDR3 coding DNA: TGCAGCGCCGCTACGGGGGGGAGCGGTGAAAAACTGTTTTTT.

In its sample, this clonotype was seen many times. This chain connects TRBV20-1 to TRBJ2-7; D is uncertain. V was pared by 0 bases and J by 6 bases, with 18 bases between. The CDR3 consists of 15 residues. From germline, CDR1 is DFQATT and CDR2 SNEGSKA (reference sequence). The CDR3 is CSARDLGTEVGEQYF. DNA for the CDR3: TGCAGTGCTAGAGATCTCGGAACTGAGGTGGGCGAGCAGTACTTC.

In nucleotides, the CDR3 is TGTGCCAGCAGTTACGGGACAGGGGCCTCGAATGAGCAGTTCTTC. Its protein is CASSYGTGASNEQFF. The genes are TRBV6-5 and TRBJ2-1, with 10 bases identical to TRBD1. The CDR3 is 15 residues long. Germline V gene data show CDR1 as MNHEY and CDR2 as SVGAGI. Losses at the gene ends were 2 bases for V and 7 bases for J; bases not matched to a gene: 5.

This clonotype was counted ten times or more. V gene TRBV28 combines with J gene TRBJ2-7, with D hard to call. The CDR3 is 13 amino acids. V lost 5 bases and J 2 bases, leaving 10 bases between the germline ends. Germline V gives CDR1 MDHEN, CDR2 SYDVKM. This CDR3 reads CASSTDPPYEQYF. CDR3 nucleotides: TGTGCCAGCAGTACCGACCCCCCCTACGAGCAGTACTTC.

This clonotype was seen many times. The chain is built from TRBV6-2 or TRBV6-3 and TRBJ1-2, with TRBD1 matching over 10 bases. With 0 bases clipped from V and 4 bases from J, the junction kept 2 bases outside the gene matches. Germline CDR1 and CDR2: MNHEY and SVGEGT. This CDR3 is 15 amino acids long. The CDR3 region is CASSYSTGGGYGYTF. The DNA of the CDR3 is TGTGCCAGCAGTTACTCGACAGGGGGCGGCTATGGCTACACCTTC.

This sequence joins TRBV12-3 or TRBV12-4 and TRBJ2-3; perhaps TRBD1 as D (6 bases). The ends were cut back, 6 bases at V and 2 bases at J, with 12 bases in the middle. The CDR3 sequence is 14 residues long. CDR3 DNA sequence: TGTGCCAGCAGCCGAAGGACAGACACAGATACGCAGTATTTT. It translates to CASSRRTDTDTQYF.

This clonotype was observed at least ten times. The chain links TRBV11-3 to TRBJ2-1, with TRBD2 matching 13 bases. CDR1 SGHNT and CDR2 YENEEA come from the germline V gene. The ends lost 4 bases at V and 2 bases at J; junction bases unmatched: 2. The CDR3 has 16 residues. CDR3 DNA sequence: TGTGCCAGCAGCTCGGGACTAGCGGGGACCTACAATGAGCAGTTCTTC. Residues: CASSSGLAGTYNEQFF.